These T cell receptor beta chains were read from a single sample in a study of CD4 T cells in relation to SARS-CoV-2 and coronaviruses. TCRdb's table, derived via immunoSEQ multiplex PCR, lists solely in-frame clones and lacks some. The sample holds about 64,000 clones, about 94% seen once. Sequenced material: naive CD4+ T cells from PBMCs. The receptors derive from a human donor in good health. CDR3s include the opening cysteine and the closing phenylalanine or tryptophan. Fields, in order: J gene, clone size, D gene, V gene, CDR3 protein, CDR3 DNA. D genes are given only for firm matches. For some rows the clone size is stated as once, few or many, or as a class when expanded; others skip it.

j_call: TRBJ2-1
clone_size: once
d_call: TRBD2
v_call: TRBV28
cdr3_aa: CASSWTSGRNEQFF
cdr3_nt: TGTGCCAGCAGCTGGACTAGCGGGAGAAATGAGCAGTTCTTC

j_call: TRBJ2-1
clone_size: -
d_call: TRBD2
v_call: TRBV4-1
cdr3_aa: CASSQGLAGENEQFF
cdr3_nt: TGCGCCAGCAGCCAAGGACTAGCGGGTGAGAATGAGCAGTTCTTC

j_call: TRBJ2-1
clone_size: -
d_call: TRBD2
v_call: TRBV7-9
cdr3_aa: CASSWRLAGLYNEQFF
cdr3_nt: TGTGCCAGCAGCTGGAGACTAGCGGGACTCTACAATGAGCAGTTCTTC

j_call: TRBJ2-7
clone_size: -
d_call: -
v_call: TRBV5-1
cdr3_aa: CASSLVPRLGEQYF
cdr3_nt: TGCGCCAGCAGCTTGGTGCCTAGACTAGGCGAGCAGTACTTC

j_call: TRBJ2-1
clone_size: -
d_call: TRBD2
v_call: TRBV5-1
cdr3_aa: CASSLYSSSGRSYEQFF
cdr3_nt: TGCGCCAGCAGCTTGTATTCATCTAGCGGGAGGAGTTATGAGCAGTTCTTC

j_call: TRBJ2-7
clone_size: -
d_call: -
v_call: TRBV7-9
cdr3_aa: CASSLGHASYEQYF
cdr3_nt: TGTGCCAGCAGCTTGGGGCACGCCTCCTACGAGCAGTACTTC

j_call: TRBJ1-1
clone_size: few
d_call: -
v_call: TRBV2
cdr3_aa: CASSEPEIWAGLNTEAFF
cdr3_nt: TGTGCCAGCAGTGAACCAGAGATTTGGGCAGGGTTGAACACTGAAGCTTTCTTT

j_call: TRBJ2-7
clone_size: few
d_call: TRBD2
v_call: TRBV4-1
cdr3_aa: CASSQDLRTSGREQYF
cdr3_nt: TGCGCCAGCAGCCAAGATCTGAGGACTAGCGGGAGAGAGCAGTACTTC

j_call: TRBJ2-1
clone_size: -
d_call: -
v_call: TRBV7-2
cdr3_aa: CASSLVQLSSYNEQFF
cdr3_nt: TGTGCCAGCAGCTTAGTGCAGCTTAGCTCCTACAATGAGCAGTTCTTC

j_call: TRBJ1-2
clone_size: -
d_call: TRBD1
v_call: TRBV10-3
cdr3_aa: CAIKVAGGGYGYTF
cdr3_nt: TGTGCCATCAAGGTGGCAGGGGGCGGCTATGGCTACACCTTC

j_call: TRBJ1-1
clone_size: -
d_call: -
v_call: TRBV6-6
cdr3_aa: CASTLSSRSQNTEAFF
cdr3_nt: TGTGCCAGCACCCTGTCTTCCAGGTCACAAAACACTGAAGCTTTCTTT

j_call: TRBJ1-1
clone_size: -
d_call: -
v_call: TRBV27
cdr3_aa: CASSRYMNTEAFF
cdr3_nt: TGTGCCAGCAGCCGCTACATGAACACTGAAGCTTTCTTT

j_call: TRBJ1-5
clone_size: -
d_call: -
v_call: TRBV29-1
cdr3_aa: CSVGDGNQPQHF
cdr3_nt: TGCAGCGTTGGGGACGGTAATCAGCCCCAGCATTTT

j_call: TRBJ2-7
clone_size: -
d_call: TRBD1
v_call: TRBV2
cdr3_aa: CASRSRDRGTYEQYF
cdr3_nt: TGTGCCAGCAGGAGCCGGGACAGGGGAACCTACGAGCAGTACTTC

j_call: TRBJ2-7
clone_size: -
d_call: -
v_call: TRBV19
cdr3_aa: CASSLRGTGVNEQYF
cdr3_nt: TGTGCCAGTAGTCTCAGGGGGACTGGGGTCAACGAGCAGTACTTC

j_call: TRBJ2-3
clone_size: -
d_call: TRBD2
v_call: TRBV3-1/TRBV3-2
cdr3_aa: CASSSLALLTDTQYF
cdr3_nt: TGTGCCAGCAGCTCACTAGCGTTGCTGACAGATACGCAGTATTTT

j_call: TRBJ2-7
clone_size: -
d_call: TRBD2
v_call: TRBV10-1
cdr3_aa: CASSTSRTSGEQYF
cdr3_nt: TGCGCCAGCAGCACGAGCCGGACTAGCGGCGAGCAGTACTTC

j_call: TRBJ2-7
clone_size: once
d_call: -
v_call: TRBV28
cdr3_aa: CASSLGQPYYEQYF
cdr3_nt: TGTGCCAGCAGTTTGGGACAACCATACTACGAGCAGTACTTC

j_call: TRBJ2-1
clone_size: -
d_call: TRBD2
v_call: TRBV19
cdr3_aa: CASSPVEAGGNNEQFF
cdr3_nt: TGTGCCAGTAGCCCTGTTGAGGCGGGAGGCAACAATGAGCAGTTCTTC

j_call: TRBJ2-1
clone_size: -
d_call: TRBD1
v_call: TRBV5-1
cdr3_aa: CASARDRGWNEQFF
cdr3_nt: TGCGCCAGCGCGAGGGACAGGGGTTGGAATGAGCAGTTCTTC

j_call: TRBJ2-3
clone_size: -
d_call: -
v_call: TRBV6-2/TRBV6-3
cdr3_aa: CASSYSGEGADTQYF
cdr3_nt: TGTGCCAGCAGTTACTCGGGCGAGGGGGCAGATACGCAGTATTTT

j_call: TRBJ2-2
clone_size: -
d_call: -
v_call: TRBV7-3
cdr3_aa: CASSLIGGAGCRELFF
cdr3_nt: TGTGCCAGCAGCTTAATTGGGGGGGCAGGGTGCAGGGAGCTGTTTTTT

j_call: TRBJ1-5
clone_size: -
d_call: TRBD1
v_call: TRBV18
cdr3_aa: CASSPPFSTGRNQPQHF
cdr3_nt: TGTGCCAGCTCACCGCCTTTCTCGACAGGGCGCAATCAGCCCCAGCATTTT

j_call: TRBJ2-1
clone_size: -
d_call: -
v_call: TRBV7-9
cdr3_aa: CASSPLVNEQFF
cdr3_nt: TGTGCCAGCAGCCCACTAGTTAATGAGCAGTTCTTC

j_call: TRBJ1-2
clone_size: -
d_call: TRBD1
v_call: TRBV5-1
cdr3_aa: CASSLRIGTGGNYGYTF
cdr3_nt: TGCGCCAGCAGCCTAAGAATCGGGACAGGTGGAAACTATGGCTACACCTTC

j_call: TRBJ2-2
clone_size: -
d_call: -
v_call: TRBV7-2
cdr3_aa: CASSFQGSGGELFF
cdr3_nt: TGTGCCAGCAGCTTCCAGGGGAGTGGCGGGGAGCTGTTTTTT

j_call: TRBJ2-5
clone_size: -
d_call: TRBD2
v_call: TRBV7-9
cdr3_aa: CASSPGTRAETQYF
cdr3_nt: TGTGCCAGCAGCCCCGGGACTAGAGCGGAGACCCAGTACTTC